What follows describes a single T cell receptor (beta chain). Germline V gives CDR1 DFQATT, CDR2 SNEGSKA (reference sequence). This CDR3 comprises 14 residues. V was pared by 3 bases and J by 3 bases, with 11 bases between. This entry comes from a study of patients and donors after allogeneic stem cell transplantation. TCRdb reprocessed the RT-PCR reads via MiXCR and lists one record per CDR3 protein. The sample yields roughly 880,000 distinct CDR3 sequences, more than 15% seen once. The material sequenced was blood, either unsorted or a sorted T cell fraction (not recorded which). The chain joins TRBV20-1 to TRBJ1-4; D call uncertain. The receptor was isolated from a human donor who was either an allogeneic HSCT recipient or a stem cell or donor lymphocyte infusion donor (not recorded which). It is not recorded whose cells these are; they may come from a transplant donor. This CDR3 reads CSASPSDPNEKLFF. In nucleotides, the CDR3 is TGCAGTGCTAGCCCCTCGGACCCTAATGAAAAACTGTTTTTT.